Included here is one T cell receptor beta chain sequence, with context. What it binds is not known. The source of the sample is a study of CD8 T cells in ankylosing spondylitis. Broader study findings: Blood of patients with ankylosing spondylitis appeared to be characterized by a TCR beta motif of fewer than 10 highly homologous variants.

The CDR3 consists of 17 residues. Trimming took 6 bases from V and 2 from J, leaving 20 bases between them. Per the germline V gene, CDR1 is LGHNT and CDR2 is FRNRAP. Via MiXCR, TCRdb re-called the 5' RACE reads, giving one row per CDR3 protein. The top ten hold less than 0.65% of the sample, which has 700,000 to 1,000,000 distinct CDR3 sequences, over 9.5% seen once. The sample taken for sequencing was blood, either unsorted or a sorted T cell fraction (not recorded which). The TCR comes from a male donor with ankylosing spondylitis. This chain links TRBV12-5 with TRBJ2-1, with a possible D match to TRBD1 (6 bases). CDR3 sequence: CASGPFWAGVAYNEQFF. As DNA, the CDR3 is TGTGCTAGTGGCCCCTTTTGGGCAGGGGTAGCCTACAATGAGCAGTTCTTC.